The source of this T cell receptor (beta chain) is a study of early T cells in non-severe SARS-CoV-2 infection. Study details: The chains were unpaired, and the sequenced material was bulk RNA from unsorted whole blood.

Individual cDNA molecules carried attached unique molecular identifiers. In TCRdb, the 5' RACE reads were re-called with MiXCR into one record per CDR3 protein. The sample records tens of thousands of distinct CDR3 sequences, about 15% being singletons. With V trimmed by 2 bases and J by 8 bases, 4 bases remained unmatched. CDR1 and CDR2 (germline): SNHLY, FYNNEI. The CDR3 extends over 15 amino acids. The rearrangement joins TRBV2 to TRBJ1-6; 9 bases are a match to TRBD1. This TCR was recovered from an adult who was a healthcare worker with PCR-confirmed SARS-CoV-2 infection or an uninfected control (not recorded which). The sample was whole blood, taken at baseline. The CDR3 DNA follows: TGTGCCAGCAGTGAAACTCGGACAGGGGATTCACCCCTCCACTTT. Its protein is CASSETRTGDSPLHF.